These 21 T cell receptor beta chains share one sample of origin, sequenced in a study of blood T cell repertoires in COVID-19. Assay used: immunoSEQ multiplex PCR; TCRdb lists only in-frame clones, some missing. The profile shows roughly 180,000 clones, over 70% of them singletons. The sequenced sample was PBMCs or T cells enriched from blood (not recorded which). These receptors were taken from a man aged 45-65 years who had recovered from COVID-19.

V gene TRBV18 combines with J gene TRBJ2-3; 7 positions agree with TRBD2. Looked up from germline, CDR1 is KGHSH and CDR2 is LQKENI. CDR3 length equals 15 residues. The V gene end was trimmed by 3 bases and the J gene end by 0 bases; junction bases not matched to a gene: 3. CDR3 loop: CASSPLAVSTDTQYF. The CDR3 DNA sequence: TGTGCCAGCTCACCTCTAGCGGTTAGCACAGATACGCAGTATTTT.

The DNA for the CDR3 is TGTGCCAGCAGTGAAGCGCTCGGCGCTCCCTACGAGCAGTACTTC. Its translation: CASSEALGAPYEQYF. The chain is built from TRBV6-4 and TRBJ2-7; no clear D. CDR1 MRHNA and CDR2 SNTAGT come from the germline V gene. V was shortened by 3 bases and J by 2 bases, with 14 bases between the two germline ends. The CDR3 totals 15 residues.

The V gene is TRBV10-2, the J gene TRBJ2-5; 9 nucleotides match TRBD2. This CDR3 contains 15 residues. Germline V gene data show CDR1 as WSHSY and CDR2 as SAAADI. The V and J ends lost 3 bases and 5 bases, in that order; junction bases with no gene match: 7. CDR3 amino acids: CASSDRRGGRETQYF. CDR3 DNA: TGCGCCAGCAGTGATAGGCGGGGGGGCCGCGAGACCCAGTACTTC.

The chain uses TRBV7-2 and TRBJ1-5; 9 nucleotides match TRBD1. Trimming cost V 1 base and J 7 bases; bases outside gene matches: 5. This CDR3 spans 15 amino acids. Germline CDR1 and CDR2: SGHTA and FQGNSA. CDR3 nucleotide sequence: TGTGCCAGCAGCTTAGGGACAGGGGTTGGGCAGCCCCAGCATTTT. It specifies CASSLGTGVGQPQHF.

Note on this clone: The same CDR3 is also encoded by other DNA sequences in this sample. CDR3 nucleotide sequence: TGTGCCAGCTCACGCGACAGGGGCAATGAGCAGTTCTTC. It is translated as CASSRDRGNEQFF. The rearrangement links TRBV18 to TRBJ2-1, with 8 bases matching TRBD1. V lost 4 bases to trimming and J lost 6 bases; unmatched junction nucleotides: 2. The CDR3 is 13 amino acids. Germline CDR1 reads KGHSH; CDR2 reads LQKENI.

The J gene is TRBJ2-3, the V gene TRBV27, with 7 bases matching TRBD1. The V gene's germline CDR1 is MNHEY and CDR2 SMNVEV (reference sequence). The CDR3 covers 13 residues. V gave up 5 bases and J gave up 4 bases; unmatched junction bases: 3. CDR3 bases: TGTGCCAGCAGTCGACAGGGTCCAGATACGCAGTATTTT. As protein: CASSRQGPDTQYF.

Remarks on this clone: A junction boundary mismatches the germline segment, possibly from a read error. This rearrangement joins TRBV7-7 to TRBJ2-5; the match to TRBD2 covers 11 bases. Germline lookup yields CDR1 SSHAT and CDR2 FNYEAQ (reference sequence). The CDR3 extends over 15 amino acids. The CDR3 protein is CASSALAGGQETQYF. CDR3 sequence (DNA): TGTGCTAGCAGCGCCCTAGCGGGAGGACAAGAGACCCAGTACTTC.

This chain connects TRBV7-2 to TRBJ2-7, with D uncertain. Germline CDR1 reads SGHTA; CDR2 reads FQGNSA. This CDR3 region has 13 residues. V shed 1 base and J shed 3 bases, with 7 bases lying between them. The CDR3, as DNA: TGTGCCAGCAGCTTAGAGTTCAGCTACGAGCAGTACTTC. This sequence encodes CASSLEFSYEQYF.

The chain uses TRBV28 and TRBJ2-3, with 9 nucleotides matching TRBD2. This CDR3 spans 17 amino acids. V was clipped by 2 bases and J by 4 bases; unmatched bases: 10. Looked up from germline, CDR1 is MDHEN and CDR2 is SYDVKM. The CDR3 nucleotides read TGTGCCAGCAGTTTAGCGGGAGGGCCGGTTAGCGCAGATACGCAGTATTTT. Its translation: CASSLAGGPVSADTQYF.

The rearrangement links TRBV29-1 to TRBJ2-7, with 9 positions matching TRBD1. The V gene's germline CDR1 is SQVTM and CDR2 ANQGSEA. The V and J ends lost 4 bases and 3 bases, in that order; junction bases with no gene match: 10. CDR3 size: 15 residues. The CDR3 loop is CSVGDPGTGSYEQYF. The CDR3 nucleotides read TGCAGCGTTGGGGACCCCGGGACAGGGAGCTACGAGCAGTACTTC.

For the CDR3, the DNA is TGTGCCAGCAGCGTAACGGCAACTAATGAAAAACTGTTTTTT. It codes for CASSVTATNEKLFF. This chain uses TRBV9 with TRBJ1-4; D gene ambiguous. Germline lookup yields CDR1 SGDLS and CDR2 YYNGEE. CDR3 length: 14 amino acids. The germline V and J ends were trimmed by 1 base and 0 bases, with 4 bases remaining between them. Drawing the rest from reference TRBV9 and TRBJ1-4, the complete variable domain is DSGVTQTPKHLITATGQRVTLRCSPRSGDLSVYWYQQSLDQGLQFLIQYYNGEERAKGNILERFSAQQFPDLHSELNLSSLELGDSALYFCASSVTATNEKLFFGSGTQLSVL.

The chain links TRBV25-1 to TRBJ2-2; D possibly corresponds to TRBD1 (7 bases). Trimming removed 1 base from V and 2 bases from J, with 14 bases in between. The CDR3 loop spans 17 amino acids. Germline values: CDR1 MGHDK, CDR2 SYGVNS. CDR3 region: CASSESEGAHNTGELFF. The CDR3 DNA follows: TGTGCCAGCAGTGAATCGGAGGGGGCCCATAACACCGGGGAGCTGTTTTTT.

The gene calls are TRBV2 and TRBJ1-5; tentative D call: TRBD1 (5 bases). V dropped 2 bases and J dropped 3 bases, with 11 bases sitting between them. The CDR3 loop spans 15 amino acids. The germline CDR1 and CDR2 sequences are SNHLY and FYNNEI. The CDR3 bases are TGTGCCAGCAGTGAAACCGGGGGACCCAATCAGCCCCAGCATTTT. Its translation is CASSETGGPNQPQHF.

The chain links TRBV7-2 to TRBJ2-3; D possibly corresponds to TRBD1 (5 bases). The germline V and J ends were trimmed by 1 base and 1 base, with 15 bases remaining between them. CDR3 size: 17 residues. CDR1 and CDR2 from the germline V gene are SGHTA and FQGNSA. DNA of the CDR3: TGTGCCAGCAGCTTAGAAGGGGCCATGCAGGGCACAGATACGCAGTATTTT. This encodes CASSLEGAMQGTDTQYF.

The V call is TRBV30, the J call TRBJ1-5; D is uncertain. The length of the CDR3 is 13 residues. The germline V and J ends were trimmed by 4 bases and 1 base, with 8 bases remaining between them. CDR1 is GTSNPN and CDR2 is SVGIG in the germline V gene (reference sequence). The CDR3 loop reads CAWTVSSNQPQHF. The DNA for the CDR3 is TGTGCCTGGACCGTAAGCAGCAATCAGCCCCAGCATTTT. Drawing the rest from reference TRBV30 and TRBJ1-5, the complete variable domain is SQTIHQWPATLVQPVGSPLSLECTVEGTSNPNLYWYRQAAGRGLQLLFYSVGIGQISSEVPQNLSASRPQDRQFILSSKKLLLSDSGFYLCAWTVSSNQPQHFGDGTRLSIL.

This chain uses TRBV27 with TRBJ2-2; 7 positions match TRBD2. V lost 1 base, J lost 7 bases, and 9 bases stayed unmatched. The CDR3 length is 16 residues. Per germline, CDR1 MNHEY and CDR2 SMNVEV (reference sequence). The CDR3 sequence: CASSLYSGTGGGELFF. DNA of the CDR3: TGTGCCAGCAGTTTATATAGCGGAACGGGGGGCGGGGAGCTGTTTTTT.

For the CDR3, the DNA is TGTGCTAGTGGACAGGGTGAATCGGGAAATACGCAGTATTTT. It translates to CASGQGESGNTQYF. The V gene is TRBV12-5, the J gene TRBJ2-3; a weak D match, TRBD1 (6 bases). This CDR3 is built from 14 residues. V was clipped by 6 bases and J by 7 bases, with 17 bases between them. The germline V gene has CDR1 LGHNT and CDR2 FRNRAP.

The V call is TRBV27, the J call TRBJ2-1; TRBD2 matches at 8 bases. The germline V gene has CDR1 MNHEY and CDR2 SMNVEV (reference sequence). V shed 5 bases and J 4 bases; nucleotides not matched to a gene: 10. This CDR3 spans 16 amino acids. The DNA of the CDR3 is TGTGCCAGCAGTCGACTCGCTAGCGGGTATTACAATGAGCAGTTCTTC. Its translation is CASSRLASGYYNEQFF.

The J gene is TRBJ2-7, the V gene TRBV18; no clear D. CDR1 and CDR2 from the germline V gene are KGHSH and LQKENI. The CDR3 spans 14 residues. V was pared by 2 bases and J by 1 base, with 9 bases between. This chain's CDR3 is CASSPNKRSYEQYF. CDR3 DNA: TGTGCCAGCTCACCAAACAAGCGTTCCTACGAGCAGTACTTC.

The V and J genes are TRBV15 and TRBJ2-3; D possibly corresponds to TRBD1 (6 bases). This CDR3 is built from 16 residues. Trimming pared 0 bases from V and 2 bases from J, leaving 12 bases between. Germline CDR1 reads LNHNV; CDR2 reads YYDKDF (reference sequence). DNA of the CDR3: TGTGCCACCAGCAGAGATACGCAGGGGATCACAGATACGCAGTATTTT. Amino acids: CATSRDTQGITDTQYF.

The chain carries TRBV16 and TRBJ2-5; D gene uncertain. The CDR3 is 11 amino acids. Germline CDR1 is KGHSY and CDR2 is FQNENV. Trimming removed 3 bases at V and 3 bases at J, with 2 bases between. CDR3 in DNA: TGTGCCAGCAGCCACAAAGAGACCCAGTACTTC. This encodes CASSHKETQYF.